Listed below are T cell receptor beta chains from one sample, sequenced in a study of T cells after yellow fever vaccination. TCRdb passed the 5' RACE reads through MiXCR, listing each CDR3 protein once. The profile covers hundreds of thousands of distinct CDR3 sequences, with roughly an eighth appearing a single time and 3.2% taken by the ten largest. The sequences come from CD4+ T cells sorted from PBMCs, collected 15 days after the yellow fever booster vaccination. The receptors were gathered from a man aged 18 to 30 who received the YFV17D yellow fever vaccine. Both conserved end residues are part of each CDR3. The order of the fields is clone size, D gene, J gene, V gene, CDR3 DNA, CDR3 protein. D genes are given only for firm matches. Not every row has a clone size; where given, it reads once, few, many or a size class.

abundance: NA; d_gene: NA; j_gene: TRBJ2-7; v_gene: TRBV5-4; CDR3nt: TGTGCCAGCAGCTTGGAGGCCCACGAGCAGTACTTC; CDR3aa: CASSLEAHEQYF
abundance: NA; d_gene: NA; j_gene: TRBJ2-5; v_gene: TRBV18; CDR3nt: TGTGCCAGCTCACCATTGCACACCGGGTTCGGGAGACAAGAGACCCAGTACTTC; CDR3aa: CASSPLHTGFGRQETQYF
abundance: few; d_gene: NA; j_gene: TRBJ2-3; v_gene: TRBV3-1; CDR3nt: TGTGCCAGCAGCCAAGTAAGGAGCACAGATACGCAGTATTTT; CDR3aa: CASSQVRSTDTQYF
abundance: once; d_gene: NA; j_gene: TRBJ2-3; v_gene: TRBV11-2; CDR3nt: TGTGCCAGCAGCTCGCGTCTAGCGATCTATAGCACAGATACGCAGTATTTT; CDR3aa: CASSSRLAIYSTDTQYF
abundance: few; d_gene: NA; j_gene: TRBJ2-2; v_gene: TRBV30; CDR3nt: TGTGCCTGGAAAGCAGGGCTGAACACCGGGGAGCTGTTTTTT; CDR3aa: CAWKAGLNTGELFF
abundance: many; d_gene: NA; j_gene: TRBJ1-1; v_gene: TRBV5-1; CDR3nt: TGCGCCAGCAGCGCTACCGGGACACTGAACACTGAAGCTTTCTTT; CDR3aa: CASSATGTLNTEAFF
abundance: few; d_gene: TRBD1; j_gene: TRBJ2-1; v_gene: TRBV9; CDR3nt: TGTGCCAGCAGCGTAGGCGGACAGGGGCTCAATGAGCAGTTCTTC; CDR3aa: CASSVGGQGLNEQFF
abundance: NA; d_gene: NA; j_gene: TRBJ1-2; v_gene: TRBV7-2; CDR3nt: TGTGCCAGCAGCACGGACATCGAGGAATACTATGGCTACACCTTC; CDR3aa: CASSTDIEEYYGYTF
abundance: NA; d_gene: TRBD2; j_gene: TRBJ2-7; v_gene: TRBV5-1; CDR3nt: TGCGCCAGCAGTTTGCGGGGGAGGCCCTACGAGCAGTACTTC; CDR3aa: CASSLRGRPYEQYF
abundance: many; d_gene: NA; j_gene: TRBJ1-4; v_gene: TRBV11-2; CDR3nt: TGTGCCAGCAGCCCGGGGGACGGACCCCTCCGGGATGAAAAACTGTTTTTT; CDR3aa: CASSPGDGPLRDEKLFF
abundance: NA; d_gene: TRBD1; j_gene: TRBJ2-5; v_gene: TRBV10-3; CDR3nt: TGTGCCATCAGTGAGTTTGGCCGGGACAGGGGTAGGGAGACCCAGTACTTC; CDR3aa: CAISEFGRDRGRETQYF
abundance: once; d_gene: TRBD1; j_gene: TRBJ2-2; v_gene: TRBV6-2/TRBV6-3; CDR3nt: TGTGCCAGCAGCCTCCGACAGGGGATTGAGACCGGGGAGCTGTTTTTT; CDR3aa: CASSLRQGIETGELFF
abundance: few; d_gene: NA; j_gene: TRBJ1-2; v_gene: TRBV11-2; CDR3nt: TGTGCCAGCAGCTTTTCTAACTATGGCTACACCTTC; CDR3aa: CASSFSNYGYTF
abundance: many; d_gene: NA; j_gene: TRBJ2-3; v_gene: TRBV4-3; CDR3nt: TGCGCCAGCAGCCAAGATCGGGGCACAGATACGCAGTATTTT; CDR3aa: CASSQDRGTDTQYF
abundance: few; d_gene: TRBD1; j_gene: TRBJ2-4; v_gene: TRBV4-2; CDR3nt: TGTGCCAGCAGCCACCAAGGGGGACAGGGGAAAAACATTCAGTACTTC; CDR3aa: CASSHQGGQGKNIQYF
abundance: few; d_gene: TRBD2; j_gene: TRBJ2-1; v_gene: TRBV3-1; CDR3nt: TGTGCCAGCAGCCAAGCAGCGGGGGACAATGAGCAGTTCTTC; CDR3aa: CASSQAAGDNEQFF
abundance: NA; d_gene: NA; j_gene: TRBJ1-5; v_gene: TRBV28; CDR3nt: TGTGCCAGCAGACAGGGCGATCAGCCCCAGCATTTT; CDR3aa: CASRQGDQPQHF
abundance: NA; d_gene: NA; j_gene: TRBJ2-2; v_gene: TRBV9; CDR3nt: TGTGCCAGCAATCTAGCGAGCACCGGGGAGCTGTTTTTT; CDR3aa: CASNLASTGELFF
abundance: NA; d_gene: NA; j_gene: TRBJ2-3; v_gene: TRBV12-3/TRBV12-4; CDR3nt: TGTGCCAGCAGTTCCTTCCTAGCGATCGGCGCAGATACGCAGTATTTT; CDR3aa: CASSSFLAIGADTQYF
abundance: few; d_gene: NA; j_gene: TRBJ2-7; v_gene: TRBV10-1; CDR3nt: TGCGCCAGCAGTGTAGCCGAGCAGTACTTC; CDR3aa: CASSVAEQYF
abundance: NA; d_gene: NA; j_gene: TRBJ1-2; v_gene: TRBV7-2; CDR3nt: TGTGCCAGCAGCCAAGGGGTATCAGGTGGCTACACCTTC; CDR3aa: CASSQGVSGGYTF
abundance: many; d_gene: NA; j_gene: TRBJ1-1; v_gene: TRBV7-8; CDR3nt: TGTGCCAGCAGCTACCCACCGTACACTGAAGCTTTCTTT; CDR3aa: CASSYPPYTEAFF
abundance: NA; d_gene: TRBD1; j_gene: TRBJ2-1; v_gene: TRBV9; CDR3nt: TGTGCCAGCAGCGTAGTGGGACAGGGGTACGGTCGGCATGAGCAGTTCTTC; CDR3aa: CASSVVGQGYGRHEQFF
abundance: few; d_gene: NA; j_gene: TRBJ1-5; v_gene: TRBV2; CDR3nt: TGTGCCAGCAGCGTGTATAGCAATCAGCCCCAGCATTTT; CDR3aa: CASSVYSNQPQHF
abundance: many; d_gene: NA; j_gene: TRBJ2-1; v_gene: TRBV7-2; CDR3nt: TGTGCCAGCAGCTTCAGTGTCCCCTACAATGAGCAGTTCTTC; CDR3aa: CASSFSVPYNEQFF
abundance: many; d_gene: NA; j_gene: TRBJ2-5; v_gene: TRBV12-3/TRBV12-4; CDR3nt: TGTGCCAGCAGTTTAGCGGGGGGGCCGGAGACCCAGTACTTC; CDR3aa: CASSLAGGPETQYF
abundance: few; d_gene: TRBD2; j_gene: TRBJ2-5; v_gene: TRBV6-5; CDR3nt: TGTGCCAGCAGGGGGCTCTGGGCGGGGGGCCAAGAGACCCAGTACTTC; CDR3aa: CASRGLWAGGQETQYF
abundance: NA; d_gene: NA; j_gene: TRBJ1-6; v_gene: TRBV7-8; CDR3nt: TGTGCCAGCAGCTTATTCGGGCGATCCTATAATTCACCCCTCCACTTT; CDR3aa: CASSLFGRSYNSPLHF
abundance: few; d_gene: NA; j_gene: TRBJ1-1; v_gene: TRBV5-4; CDR3nt: TGTGCCAGCAGCCCCCAAGCGGTCGGCACTGAAGCTTTCTTT; CDR3aa: CASSPQAVGTEAFF